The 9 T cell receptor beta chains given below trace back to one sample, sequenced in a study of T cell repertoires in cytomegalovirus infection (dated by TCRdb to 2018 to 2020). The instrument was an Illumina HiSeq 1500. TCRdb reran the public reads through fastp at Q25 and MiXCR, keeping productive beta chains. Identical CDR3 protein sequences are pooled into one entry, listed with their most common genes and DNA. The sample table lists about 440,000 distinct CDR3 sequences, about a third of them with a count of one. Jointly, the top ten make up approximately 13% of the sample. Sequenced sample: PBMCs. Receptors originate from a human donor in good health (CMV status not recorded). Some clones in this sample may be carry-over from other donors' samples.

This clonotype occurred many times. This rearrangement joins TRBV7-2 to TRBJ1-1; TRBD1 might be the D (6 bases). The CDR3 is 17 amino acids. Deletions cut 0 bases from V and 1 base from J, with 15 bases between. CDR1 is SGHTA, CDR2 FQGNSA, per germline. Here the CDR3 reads CASSLAPAGVTNTEAFF. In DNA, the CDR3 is TGTGCCAGCAGCTTAGCGCCGGCAGGGGTTACGAACACTGAAGCTTTCTTT. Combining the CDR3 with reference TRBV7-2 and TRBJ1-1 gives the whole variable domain GAGVSQSPSNKVTEKGKDVELRCDPISGHTALYWYRQSLGQGLEFLIYFQGNSAPDKSGLPSDRFSAERTGGSVSTLTIQRTQQEDSAVYLCASSLAPAGVTNTEAFFGQGTRLTVV.

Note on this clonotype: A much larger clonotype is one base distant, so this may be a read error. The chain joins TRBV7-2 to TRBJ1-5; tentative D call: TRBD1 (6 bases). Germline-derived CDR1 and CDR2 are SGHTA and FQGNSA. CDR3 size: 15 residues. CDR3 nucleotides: TGTGTCAGCAGCATACAGGGATATAGCAATCAGCCCCAGCATTTT. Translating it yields CVSSIQGYSNQPQHF. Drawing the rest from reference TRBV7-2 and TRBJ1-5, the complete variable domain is GAGVSQSPSNKVTEKGKDVELRCDPISGHTALYWYRQSLGQGLEFLIYFQGNSAPDKSGLPSDRFSAERTGGSVSTLTIQRTQQEDSAVYLCVSSIQGYSNQPQHFGDGTRLSIL.

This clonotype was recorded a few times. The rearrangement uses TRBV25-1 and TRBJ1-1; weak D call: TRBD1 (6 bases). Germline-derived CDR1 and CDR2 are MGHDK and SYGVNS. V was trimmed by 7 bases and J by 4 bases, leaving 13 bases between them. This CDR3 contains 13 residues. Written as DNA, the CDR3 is TGTGCCAGCAAACAGGGTAGTATCACTGAAGCTTTCTTT. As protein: CASKQGSITEAFF. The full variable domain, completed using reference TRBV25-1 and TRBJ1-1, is EADIYQTPRYLVIGTGKKITLECSQTMGHDKMYWYQQDPGMELHLIHYSYGVNSTEKGDLSSESTVSRIRTEHFPLTLESARPSHTSQYLCASKQGSITEAFFGQGTRLTVV.

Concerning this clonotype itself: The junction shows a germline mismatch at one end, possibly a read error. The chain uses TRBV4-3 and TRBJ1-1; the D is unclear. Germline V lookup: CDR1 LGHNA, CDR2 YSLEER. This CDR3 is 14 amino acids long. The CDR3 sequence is CASRQDVRFEGAFF. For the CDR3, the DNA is TGCGCCAGCCGCCAAGATGTTCGGTTCGAGGGAGCTTTCTTT.

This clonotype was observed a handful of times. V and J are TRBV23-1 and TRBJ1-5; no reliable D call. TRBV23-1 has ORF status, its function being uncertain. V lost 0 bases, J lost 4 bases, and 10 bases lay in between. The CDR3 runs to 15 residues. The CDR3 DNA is TGCGCCAGCAGTCAATCCCTAACCGAAAATCAGCCCCAGCATTTT. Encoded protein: CASSQSLTENQPQHF.

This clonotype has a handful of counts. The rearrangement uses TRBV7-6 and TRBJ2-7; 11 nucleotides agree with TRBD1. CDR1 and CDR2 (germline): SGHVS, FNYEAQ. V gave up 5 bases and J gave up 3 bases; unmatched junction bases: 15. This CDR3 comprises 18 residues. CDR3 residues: CASSPSWTGGIRNYEQYF. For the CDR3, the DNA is TGTGCCAGCAGCCCATCGTGGACAGGGGGCATCAGAAACTACGAGCAGTACTTC.

The CDR3 bases are TGTGCCAGTAGTACATCTCCGAGCGTCGTGGAGGGCCTTTTGGGAAAACTGTTTTTT. It specifies CASSTSPSVVEGLLGKLFF. The rearrangement uses TRBV19 and TRBJ1-4; the D is unclear. Germline V CDR1 and CDR2: LNHDA, SQIVND (reference sequence). This CDR3 has 19 amino acids. The V and J ends lost 4 bases and 10 bases respectively, with 31 bases between them.

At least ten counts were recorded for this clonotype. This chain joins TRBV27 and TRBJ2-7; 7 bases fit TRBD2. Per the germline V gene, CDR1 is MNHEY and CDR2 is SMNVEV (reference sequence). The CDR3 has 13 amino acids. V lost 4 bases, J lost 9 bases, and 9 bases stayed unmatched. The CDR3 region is CASSSGTTFRQYF. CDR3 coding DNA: TGTGCCAGCAGTTCCGGGACTACCTTCAGGCAGTACTTC.

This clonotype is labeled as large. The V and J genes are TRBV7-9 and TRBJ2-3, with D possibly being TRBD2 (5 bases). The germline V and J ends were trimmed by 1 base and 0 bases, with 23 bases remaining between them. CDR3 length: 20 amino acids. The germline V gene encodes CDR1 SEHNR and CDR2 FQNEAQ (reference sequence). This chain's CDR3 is CASSLDYLQQTGKSTDTQYF. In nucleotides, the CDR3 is TGTGCCAGCAGCTTAGACTATCTTCAACAGACCGGGAAAAGCACAGATACGCAGTATTTT.